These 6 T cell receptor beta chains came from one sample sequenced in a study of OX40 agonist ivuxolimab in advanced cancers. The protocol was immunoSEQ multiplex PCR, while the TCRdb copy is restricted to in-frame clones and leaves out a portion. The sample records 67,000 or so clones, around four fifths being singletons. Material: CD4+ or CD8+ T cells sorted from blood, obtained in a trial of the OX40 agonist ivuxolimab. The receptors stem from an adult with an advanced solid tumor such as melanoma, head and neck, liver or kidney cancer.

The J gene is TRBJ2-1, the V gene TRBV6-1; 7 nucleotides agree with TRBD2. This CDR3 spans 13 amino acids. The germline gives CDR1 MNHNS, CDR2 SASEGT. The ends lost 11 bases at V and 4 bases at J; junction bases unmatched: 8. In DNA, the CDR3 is TGTGCCGGGTCTAGCGGAACATACAATGAGCAGTTCTTC. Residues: CAGSSGTYNEQFF.

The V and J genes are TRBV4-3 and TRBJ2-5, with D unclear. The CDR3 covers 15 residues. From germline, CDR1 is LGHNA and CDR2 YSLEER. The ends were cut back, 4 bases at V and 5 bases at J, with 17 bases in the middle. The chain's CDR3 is CASSPRLSSGETQYF. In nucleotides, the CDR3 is TGCGCCAGCAGCCCTCGTTTATCCTCTGGGGAGACCCAGTACTTC.

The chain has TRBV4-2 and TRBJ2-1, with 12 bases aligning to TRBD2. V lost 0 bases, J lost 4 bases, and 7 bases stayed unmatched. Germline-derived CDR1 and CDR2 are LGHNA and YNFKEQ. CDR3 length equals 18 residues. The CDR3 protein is CASSQETGLAGRYNEQFF. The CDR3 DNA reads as TGTGCCAGCAGCCAAGAGACAGGACTAGCGGGGCGATACAATGAGCAGTTCTTC.

The CDR3 reads CASSLVWEETQYF. As DNA, the CDR3 is TGTGCCAGCAGCTTAGTCTGGGAAGAGACCCAGTACTTC. V is TRBV7-6 and J is TRBJ2-5; no firm D call. CDR3 length equals 13 residues. CDR1 and CDR2 from the germline V gene are SGHVS and FNYEAQ. With 1 base removed from V and 3 bases from J, the gap between germline ends came to 6 bases.

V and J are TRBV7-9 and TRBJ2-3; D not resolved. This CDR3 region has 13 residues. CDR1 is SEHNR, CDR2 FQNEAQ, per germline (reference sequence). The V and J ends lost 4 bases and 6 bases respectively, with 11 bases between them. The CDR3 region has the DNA TGTGCCAGCAGCTCCTTGGGGTCCGATACGCAGTATTTT. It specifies CASSSLGSDTQYF.

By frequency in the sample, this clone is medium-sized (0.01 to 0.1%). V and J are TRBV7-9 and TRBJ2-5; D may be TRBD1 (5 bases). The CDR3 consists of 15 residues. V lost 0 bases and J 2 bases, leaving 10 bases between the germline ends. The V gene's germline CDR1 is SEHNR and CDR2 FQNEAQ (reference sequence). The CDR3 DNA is TGTGCCAGCAGCTTAGCATGGGGCAGACAAGAGACCCAGTACTTC. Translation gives CASSLAWGRQETQYF.